A selection of T cell receptor beta chains follows, all from one sample in a study of shared clonotypes between healthy human individuals. Clones were sequenced by immunoSEQ multiplex PCR, and TCRdb holds only the in-frame ones, with some missing. The table has about 1,900,000 clones, about 94% seen once. Material: naive CD8+ T cells sorted from blood. These receptors were taken from a man younger than 35 in good health. Both conserved end residues are part of each CDR3. D genes are given only for firm matches. The size field is filled for only some rows; it gives once, few, many or a size class.

. | TRBJ1-1 | TRBV29-1 | TRBD1 | TGCAGCGTTTCCGGACAGGCGAACACTGAAGCTTTCTTT | CSVSGQANTEAFF
once | TRBJ2-7 | TRBV5-4 | TRBD2 | TGTGCCAGCAGCTTGGAAGCGGGAGGGTACGAGCAGTACTTC | CASSLEAGGYEQYF
. | TRBJ2-7 | TRBV5-6 | TRBD2 | TGTGCCAGCAGCTTATCCACTAGCGGATCCTACGAGCAGTACTTC | CASSLSTSGSYEQYF
. | TRBJ2-7 | TRBV7-9 | . | TGTGCCAGCAGTACCCGGGACGGAGCCCCCCCCTACGAGCAGTACTTC | CASSTRDGAPPYEQYF
. | TRBJ2-7 | TRBV5-1 | TRBD2 | TGCGCCAGCAGCCCGCATGGGACTAGCGGATTCTACGAGCAGTACTTC | CASSPHGTSGFYEQYF
once | TRBJ2-1 | TRBV7-2 | . | TGTGCCAGCAGCTTAACCCCCGACGGGGACGCCCGTGGGCAGTTCTTC | CASSLTPDGDARGQFF
. | TRBJ1-2 | TRBV7-8 | TRBD1 | TGTGCCAGCGCCCAGGGGGAGGGCTATGGCTACACCTTC | CASAQGEGYGYTF
. | TRBJ2-2 | TRBV7-9 | . | TGTGCCAGCAGCCTAATTGCTTGGCAGGGACTGTTTTTT | CASSLIAWQGLFF
. | TRBJ2-7 | TRBV19 | TRBD1 | TGTGCCAGTAGTTCACAGGGGTTGAACGAGCAGTACTTC | CASSSQGLNEQYF
. | TRBJ1-5 | TRBV2 | . | TGTGCCAGCAGTCAAGACGGGTATAGCAATCAGCCCCAGCATTTT | CASSQDGYSNQPQHF
. | TRBJ2-7 | TRBV27 | . | TGTGCCAGCAGTTCCCAGGGGACGGGTTCCTACGAGCAGTACTTC | CASSSQGTGSYEQYF
. | TRBJ2-7 | TRBV13 | . | TGTGCCAGCAGCTTAGGGGGTCTCCCCTACGAGCAGTACTTC | CASSLGGLPYEQYF
. | TRBJ2-7 | TRBV2 | TRBD2 | TGTGCCAGCAGTGAATCGGCAGGGAGGGAGTACGAGCAGTACTTC | CASSESAGREYEQYF
. | TRBJ2-1 | TRBV5-4 | . | TGTGCCAGCAGCTTGGCAGGGAAGGCCTACAATGAGCAGTTCTTC | CASSLAGKAYNEQFF
few | TRBJ1-2 | TRBV7-9 | . | TGTGCCAGCAGCGATCCGGGGTCAGTTAACTATGGCTACACCTTC | CASSDPGSVNYGYTF
. | TRBJ2-4 | TRBV14 | . | TGTGCCAGCAGCTTTGACTATTCAAACATTCAGTACTTC | CASSFDYSNIQYF
. | TRBJ2-7 | TRBV29-1 | TRBD1 | TGCAGCGGACAGGGGGGCTCCTACGAGCAGTACTTC | CSGQGGSYEQYF
. | TRBJ2-7 | TRBV6-5 | . | TGTGCCAGCAGCTGGGACTCCACCTACGAGCAGTACTTC | CASSWDSTYEQYF
. | TRBJ2-7 | TRBV14 | . | TGTGCCAGCAGCAAAGCGAGGGGGTTGAACTACGAGCAGTACTTC | CASSKARGLNYEQYF
. | TRBJ1-4 | TRBV30 | . | TGTGCCTGCATCCTTCCTAATGAAAAACTGTTTTTT | CACILPNEKLFF
. | TRBJ1-4 | TRBV30 | . | TGTGCCTGGAGGGACGGCAGGGGACGTGAAAAACTGTTTTTT | CAWRDGRGREKLFF
. | TRBJ2-1 | TRBV5-6 | TRBD2 | TGTGCCAGCAGCTTGTGGCTAGCGGGTAGCTCCTACAATGAGCAGTTCTTC | CASSLWLAGSSYNEQFF
. | TRBJ2-7 | TRBV18 | TRBD2 | TGTGCCAGCTCAGCCGGGGAGGGTGAGCAGTACTTC | CASSAGEGEQYF
. | TRBJ2-2 | TRBV11-2 | . | TGTGCCAGCAGCTTAAGGACCACCGGGGAGCTGTTTTTT | CASSLRTTGELFF
. | TRBJ1-6 | TRBV5-6 | . | TGTGCCAGCAGCTTGGCCCTCTACAGGGATTCACCCCTCCACTTT | CASSLALYRDSPLHF
. | TRBJ2-5 | TRBV4-1 | . | TGCGCCAGCAGCCAAGTTGGGGTAGGGACGGAGAGGACCCAGTACTTC | CASSQVGVGTERTQYF
. | TRBJ2-1 | TRBV19 | TRBD2 | TGTGCCAGTAGTACGGGACTAGCGGGAGGGTTCGAGCAGTTCTTC | CASSTGLAGGFEQFF
. | TRBJ2-5 | TRBV6-9 | . | TGTGCCAGCAGTACCCCGGTCCAGGGGCCCCAAGAGACCCAGTACTTC | CASSTPVQGPQETQYF
. | TRBJ1-3 | TRBV14 | TRBD1 | TGTGCCAGCAGCCAAGTTCCGGGACAGGGAGAGAGGACCATATATTTT | CASSQVPGQGERTIYF
. | TRBJ2-7 | TRBV10-3 | . | TGTGCCATCAGTGCGGCAGGGGTGGACCGGGGAGGCGAGCAGTACTTC | CAISAAGVDRGGEQYF
. | TRBJ2-3 | TRBV5-4 | . | TGTGCCAGCAGCTTCAGGGGAAGCACAGATACGCAGTATTTT | CASSFRGSTDTQYF
once | TRBJ2-2 | TRBV6-5 | . | TGTGCCAGCAGTTACCACAGGGCAGTTTTGGGGGAGCTGTTTTTT | CASSYHRAVLGELFF
. | TRBJ2-3 | TRBV30 | TRBD2 | TGTGCCTGGAACCGTACTAGCGGGAGGGTTACAGATACGCAGTATTTT | CAWNRTSGRVTDTQYF
. | TRBJ2-7 | TRBV7-9 | . | TGTGCCAGCAGCTTAGGGGATTTCGAGCAGTACTTC | CASSLGDFEQYF
. | TRBJ2-2 | TRBV9 | . | TGTGCCAGCAGCTCCCTTCCCAGGGGCGCGGACACCGGGGAGCTGTTTTTT | CASSSLPRGADTGELFF
once | TRBJ1-1 | TRBV7-8 | . | TGTGCCAGCAGCTCCCAGGGAACTGAAGCTTTCTTT | CASSSQGTEAFF
. | TRBJ2-1 | TRBV5-6 | TRBD2 | TGTGCCAGCAGCTTGGAGACTAGCGGGAGGGGCGTAAATGAGCAGTTCTTC | CASSLETSGRGVNEQFF
. | TRBJ1-1 | TRBV9 | . | TGTGCCAGCAGCCAGGACGGCTCTGAAGCTTTCTTT | CASSQDGSEAFF
. | TRBJ2-3 | TRBV4-1 | TRBD2 | TGCGCCAGCAGCCAAGATGAACTAGCGGGGGGCACAGATACGCAGTATTTT | CASSQDELAGGTDTQYF
. | TRBJ2-7 | TRBV4-1 | TRBD1 | TGCGCCAGCAGCCAGGGGGACAGGGGATACGAGCAGTACTTC | CASSQGDRGYEQYF
once | TRBJ2-7 | TRBV27 | TRBD1 | TGTGCCAGCAGTTTAACAGGGGGAGCCTACGAGCAGTACTTC | CASSLTGGAYEQYF
. | TRBJ1-1 | TRBV6-5 | . | TGTGCCAGCAGTTACTTTGACAGGAGAGGAGGAACTGAAGCTTTCTTT | CASSYFDRRGGTEAFF
. | TRBJ2-2 | TRBV6-5 | . | TGTGCCAGCAGTTACTTCCTCGGATACGCCGGGGAGCTGTTTTTT | CASSYFLGYAGELFF
. | TRBJ2-1 | TRBV7-9 | . | TGTGCCAGCAGCCATCTTGCGGGAACCGTCCGGTCCTCCTACAATGAGCAGTTCTTC | CASSHLAGTVRSSYNEQFF